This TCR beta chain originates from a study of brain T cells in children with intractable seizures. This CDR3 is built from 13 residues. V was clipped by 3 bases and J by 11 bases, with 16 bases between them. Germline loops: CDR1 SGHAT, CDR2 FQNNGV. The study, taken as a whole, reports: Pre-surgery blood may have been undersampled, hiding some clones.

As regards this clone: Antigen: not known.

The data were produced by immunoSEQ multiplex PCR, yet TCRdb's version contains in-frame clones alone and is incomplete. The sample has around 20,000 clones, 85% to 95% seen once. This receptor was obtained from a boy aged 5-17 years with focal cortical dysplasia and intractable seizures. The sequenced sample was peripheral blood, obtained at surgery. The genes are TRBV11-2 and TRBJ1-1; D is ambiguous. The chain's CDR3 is CASSFGSPSMAFF. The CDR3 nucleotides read TGTGCCAGCAGCTTCGGCAGCCCCTCGATGGCTTTCTTT.